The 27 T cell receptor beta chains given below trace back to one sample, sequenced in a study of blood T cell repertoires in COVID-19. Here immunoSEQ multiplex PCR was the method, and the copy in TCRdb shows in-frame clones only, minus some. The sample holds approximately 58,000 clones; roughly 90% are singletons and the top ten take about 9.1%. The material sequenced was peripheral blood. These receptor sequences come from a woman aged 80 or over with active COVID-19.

CDR3 bases: TGTGCCAGCAGTTACTCGTCATTGTACGAGCAGTACTTC. Amino acids: CASSYSSLYEQYF. This chain connects TRBV6-2 or TRBV6-3 to TRBJ2-7; D not certain. V lost 0 bases to trimming and J lost 4 bases, with 7 bases between them. The germline V gene encodes CDR1 MNHEY and CDR2 SVGEGT. This CDR3 is built from 13 residues.

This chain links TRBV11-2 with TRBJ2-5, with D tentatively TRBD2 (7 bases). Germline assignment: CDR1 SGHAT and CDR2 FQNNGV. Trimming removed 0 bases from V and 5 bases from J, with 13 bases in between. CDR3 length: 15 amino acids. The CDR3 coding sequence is TGTGCCAGCAGCTTAGATCTAGAGGGGGGGGAGACCCAGTACTTC. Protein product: CASSLDLEGGETQYF.

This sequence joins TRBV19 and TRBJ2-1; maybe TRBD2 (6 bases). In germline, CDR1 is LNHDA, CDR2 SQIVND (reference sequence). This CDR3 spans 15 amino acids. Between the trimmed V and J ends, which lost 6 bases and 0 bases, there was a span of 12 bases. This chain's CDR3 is CASRDGEASYNEQFF. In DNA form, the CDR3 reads TGTGCCAGTAGGGACGGGGAGGCCTCCTACAATGAGCAGTTCTTC.

DNA of the CDR3: TGTGCCAGCAGCCCCCGGGGGGTCGGTGAGCAGTTCTTC. Translation gives CASSPRGVGEQFF. This chain joins TRBV11-3 and TRBJ2-1, with 7 bases that match TRBD2. The junction had 7 bases not matched to a gene; V was cut back by 5 bases and J by 9 bases. Germline assignment: CDR1 SGHNT and CDR2 YENEEA. The CDR3 runs to 13 residues. Combining the CDR3 with reference TRBV11-3 and TRBJ2-1 gives the whole variable domain EAGVVQSPRYKIIEKKQPVAFWCNPISGHNTLYWYLQNLGQGPELLIRYENEEAVDDSQLPKDRFSAERLKGVDSTLKIQPAELGDSAVYLCASSPRGVGEQFFGPGTRLTVL.

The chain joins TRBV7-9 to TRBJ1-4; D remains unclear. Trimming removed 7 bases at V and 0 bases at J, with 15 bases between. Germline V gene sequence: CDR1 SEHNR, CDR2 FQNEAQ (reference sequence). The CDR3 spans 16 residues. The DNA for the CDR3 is TGTGCCAGCACCCCCATGGGAGACGCAACTAATGAAAAACTGTTTTTT. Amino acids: CASTPMGDATNEKLFF. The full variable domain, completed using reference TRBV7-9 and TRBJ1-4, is DTGVSQNPRHKITKRGQNVTFRCDPISEHNRLYWYRQTLGQGPEFLTYFQNEAQLEKSRLLSDRFSAERPKGSFSTLEIQRTEQGDSAMYLCASTPMGDATNEKLFFGSGTQLSVL.

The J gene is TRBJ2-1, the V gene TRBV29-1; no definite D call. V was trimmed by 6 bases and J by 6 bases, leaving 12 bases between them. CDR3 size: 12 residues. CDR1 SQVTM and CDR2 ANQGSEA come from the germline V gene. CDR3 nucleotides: TGCAGCGTGTTAGATTTACGCAATGAGCAGTTCTTC. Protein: CSVLDLRNEQFF.

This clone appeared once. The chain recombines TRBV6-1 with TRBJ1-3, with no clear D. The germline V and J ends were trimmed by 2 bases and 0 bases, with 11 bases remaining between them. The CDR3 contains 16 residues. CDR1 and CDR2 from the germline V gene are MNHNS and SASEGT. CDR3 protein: CASSEFAGSSGNTIYF. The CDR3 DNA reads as TGTGCCAGCAGTGAATTTGCAGGAAGCTCTGGAAACACCATATATTTT.

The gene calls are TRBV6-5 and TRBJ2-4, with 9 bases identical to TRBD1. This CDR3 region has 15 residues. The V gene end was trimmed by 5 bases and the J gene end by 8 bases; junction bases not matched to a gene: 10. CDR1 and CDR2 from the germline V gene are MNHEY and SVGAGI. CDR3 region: CASSLTGGAPDIQYF. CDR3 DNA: TGTGCCAGCAGTCTTACAGGGGGCGCTCCGGACATTCAGTACTTC.

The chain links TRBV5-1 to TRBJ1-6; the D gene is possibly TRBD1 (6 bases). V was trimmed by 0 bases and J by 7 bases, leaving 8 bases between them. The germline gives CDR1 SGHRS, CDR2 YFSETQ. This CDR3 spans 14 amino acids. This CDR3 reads CASSLEGGNSPLHF. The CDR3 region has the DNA TGCGCCAGCAGCTTGGAGGGGGGGAATTCACCCCTCCACTTT.

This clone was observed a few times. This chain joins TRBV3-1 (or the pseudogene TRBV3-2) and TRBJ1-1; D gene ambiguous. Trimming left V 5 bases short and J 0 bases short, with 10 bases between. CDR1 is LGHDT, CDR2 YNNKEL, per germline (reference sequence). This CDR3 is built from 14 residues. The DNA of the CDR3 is TGTGCCAGCAGCTGGACGGGGTTGAACACTGAAGCTTTCTTT. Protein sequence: CASSWTGLNTEAFF.

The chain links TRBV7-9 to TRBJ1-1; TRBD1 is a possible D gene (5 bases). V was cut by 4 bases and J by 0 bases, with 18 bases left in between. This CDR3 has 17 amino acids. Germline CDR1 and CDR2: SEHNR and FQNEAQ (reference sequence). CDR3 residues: CASSSLGQAGMNTEAFF. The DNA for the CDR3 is TGTGCCAGCAGCTCCTTGGGGCAGGCAGGGATGAACACTGAAGCTTTCTTT.

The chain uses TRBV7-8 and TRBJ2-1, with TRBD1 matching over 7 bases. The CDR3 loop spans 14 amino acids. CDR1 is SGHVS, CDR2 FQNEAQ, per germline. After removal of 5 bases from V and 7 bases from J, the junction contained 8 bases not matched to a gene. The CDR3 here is CASSRIQGTNEQFF. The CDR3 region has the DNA TGTGCCAGCAGCCGAATACAGGGGACGAATGAGCAGTTCTTC. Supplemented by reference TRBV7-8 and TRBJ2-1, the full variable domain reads GAGVSQSPRYKVAKRGQDVALRCDPISGHVSLFWYQQALGQGPEFLTYFQNEAQLDKSGLPSDRFFAERPEGSVSTLKIQRTQQEDSAVYLCASSRIQGTNEQFFGPGTRLTVL.

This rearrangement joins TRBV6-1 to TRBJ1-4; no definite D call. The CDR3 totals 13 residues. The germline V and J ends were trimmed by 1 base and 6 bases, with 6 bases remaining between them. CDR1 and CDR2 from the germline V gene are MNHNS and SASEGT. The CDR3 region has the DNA TGTGCCAGCAGTGAAGTGGCAGATGAAAAACTGTTTTTT. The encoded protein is CASSEVADEKLFF.

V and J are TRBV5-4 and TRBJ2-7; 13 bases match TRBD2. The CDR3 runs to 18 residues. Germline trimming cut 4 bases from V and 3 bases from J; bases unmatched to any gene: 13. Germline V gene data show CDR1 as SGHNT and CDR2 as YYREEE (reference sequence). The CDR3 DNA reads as TGTGCCAGCAGCCGTCCGACTAGCGGGAGGTTAATAAGCTACGAGCAGTACTTC. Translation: CASSRPTSGRLISYEQYF.

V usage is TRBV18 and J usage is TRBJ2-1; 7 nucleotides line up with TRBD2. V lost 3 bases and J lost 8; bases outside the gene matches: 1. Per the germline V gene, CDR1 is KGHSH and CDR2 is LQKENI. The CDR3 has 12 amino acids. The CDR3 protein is CASSPGGYEQFF. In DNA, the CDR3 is TGTGCCAGCTCACCGGGGGGGTATGAGCAGTTCTTC.

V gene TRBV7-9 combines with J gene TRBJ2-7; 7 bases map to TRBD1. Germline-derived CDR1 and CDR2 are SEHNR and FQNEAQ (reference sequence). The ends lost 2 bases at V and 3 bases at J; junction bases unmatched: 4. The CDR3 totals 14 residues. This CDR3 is CASSLPGQNYEQYF. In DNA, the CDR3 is TGTGCCAGCAGCTTACCGGGACAGAACTACGAGCAGTACTTC.

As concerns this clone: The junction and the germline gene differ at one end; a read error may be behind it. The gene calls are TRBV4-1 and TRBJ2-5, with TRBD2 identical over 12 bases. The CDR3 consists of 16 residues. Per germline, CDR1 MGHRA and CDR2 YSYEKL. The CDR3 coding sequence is TGCGCCAGCAGCCCTCGTGCTAGCGGGGGGGGAGAGGCCCAGTACTTC. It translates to CASSPRASGGGEAQYF.

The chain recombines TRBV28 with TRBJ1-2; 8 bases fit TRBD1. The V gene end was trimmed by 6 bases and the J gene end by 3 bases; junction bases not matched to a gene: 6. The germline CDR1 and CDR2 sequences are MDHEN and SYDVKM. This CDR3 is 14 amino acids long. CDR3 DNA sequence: TGTGCCAGCAGCCTTAACAGGGGGGACTATGGCTACACCTTC. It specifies CASSLNRGDYGYTF.

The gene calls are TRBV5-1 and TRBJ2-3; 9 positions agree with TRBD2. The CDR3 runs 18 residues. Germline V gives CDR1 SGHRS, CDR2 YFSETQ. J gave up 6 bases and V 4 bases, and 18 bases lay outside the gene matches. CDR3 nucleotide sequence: TGCGCCAGCAGCCGGGGGGAATTGCGGGAGGGCCCGGCGGATACGCAGTATTTT. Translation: CASSRGELREGPADTQYF. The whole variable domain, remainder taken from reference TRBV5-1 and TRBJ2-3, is KAGVTQTPRYLIKTRGQQVTLSCSPISGHRSVSWYQQTPGQGLQFLFEYFSETQRNKGNFPGRFSGRQFSNSRSEMNVSTLELGDSALYLCASSRGELREGPADTQYFGPGTRLTVL.

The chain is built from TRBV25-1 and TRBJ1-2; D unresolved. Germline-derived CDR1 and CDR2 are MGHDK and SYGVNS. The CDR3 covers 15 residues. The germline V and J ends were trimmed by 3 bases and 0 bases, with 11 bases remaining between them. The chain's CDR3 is CASSDVVRANYGYTF. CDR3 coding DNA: TGTGCCAGCAGTGATGTGGTTAGAGCTAACTATGGCTACACCTTC.

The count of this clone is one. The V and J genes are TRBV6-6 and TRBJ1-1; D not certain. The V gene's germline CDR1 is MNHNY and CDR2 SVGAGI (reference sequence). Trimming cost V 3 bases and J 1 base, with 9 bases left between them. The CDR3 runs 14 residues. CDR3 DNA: TGTGCCAGCAGTTATGCAGAACCGAACACTGAAGCTTTCTTT. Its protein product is CASSYAEPNTEAFF.

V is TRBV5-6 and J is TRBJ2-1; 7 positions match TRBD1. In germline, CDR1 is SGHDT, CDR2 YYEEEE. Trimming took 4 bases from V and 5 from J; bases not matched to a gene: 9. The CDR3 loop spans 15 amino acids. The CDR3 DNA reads TGTGCCAGCAGCCAACAGGGGATTATGAACAATGAGCAGTTCTTC. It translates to CASSQQGIMNNEQFF.

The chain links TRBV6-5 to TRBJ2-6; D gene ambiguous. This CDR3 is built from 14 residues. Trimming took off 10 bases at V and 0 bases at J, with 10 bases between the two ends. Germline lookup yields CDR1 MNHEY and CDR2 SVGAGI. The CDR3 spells CATSQISGANVLTF. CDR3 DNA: TGTGCCACCAGCCAAATCTCTGGGGCCAACGTCCTGACTTTC.

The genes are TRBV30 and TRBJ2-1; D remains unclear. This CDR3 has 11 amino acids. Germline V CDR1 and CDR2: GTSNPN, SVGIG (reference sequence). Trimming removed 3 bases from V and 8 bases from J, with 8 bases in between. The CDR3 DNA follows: TGTGCCTGGAGCGCGTTGGATGAGCAGTTCTTC. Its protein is CAWSALDEQFF. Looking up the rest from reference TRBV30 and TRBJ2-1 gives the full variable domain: SQTIHQWPATLVQPVGSPLSLECTVEGTSNPNLYWYRQAAGRGLQLLFYSVGIGQISSEVPQNLSASRPQDRQFILSSKKLLLSDSGFYLCAWSALDEQFFGPGTRLTVL.

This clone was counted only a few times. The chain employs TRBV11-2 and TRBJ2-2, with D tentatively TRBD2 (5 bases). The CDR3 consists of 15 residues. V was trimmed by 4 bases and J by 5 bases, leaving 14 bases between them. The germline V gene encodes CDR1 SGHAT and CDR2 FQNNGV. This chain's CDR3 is CASSSYRGRTGELFF. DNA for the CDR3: TGTGCCAGCAGCTCATATCGCGGGCGAACCGGGGAGCTGTTTTTT.

The CDR3 region is CASSLGGRPGNEKLFF. DNA of the CDR3: TGTGCCAGCAGTTTGGGGGGACGGCCAGGGAATGAAAAACTGTTTTTT. The V call is TRBV28, the J call TRBJ1-4, with D perhaps TRBD1 (5 bases). Germline CDR1 and CDR2: MDHEN and SYDVKM. The CDR3 extends over 16 amino acids. V was cut by 3 bases and J by 5 bases, with 16 bases left in between.

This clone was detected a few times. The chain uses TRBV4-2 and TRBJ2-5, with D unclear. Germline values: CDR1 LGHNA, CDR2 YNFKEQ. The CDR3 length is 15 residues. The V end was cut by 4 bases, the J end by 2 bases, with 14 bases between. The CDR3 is CASSPVPGEQETQYF. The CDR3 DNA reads TGTGCCAGCAGCCCTGTACCGGGTGAACAAGAGACCCAGTACTTC.